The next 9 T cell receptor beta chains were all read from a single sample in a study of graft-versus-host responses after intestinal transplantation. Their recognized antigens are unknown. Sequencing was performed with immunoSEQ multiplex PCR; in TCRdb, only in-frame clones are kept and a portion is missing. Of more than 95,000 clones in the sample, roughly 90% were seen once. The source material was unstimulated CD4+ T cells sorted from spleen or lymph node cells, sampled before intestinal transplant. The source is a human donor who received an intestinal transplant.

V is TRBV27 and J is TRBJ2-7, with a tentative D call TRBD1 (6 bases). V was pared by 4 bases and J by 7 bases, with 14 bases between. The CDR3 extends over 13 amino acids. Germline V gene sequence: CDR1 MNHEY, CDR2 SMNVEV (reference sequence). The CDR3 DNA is TGTGCCAGCAGTTCGGGACACTTTAAGGAGCAGTACTTC. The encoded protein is CASSSGHFKEQYF.

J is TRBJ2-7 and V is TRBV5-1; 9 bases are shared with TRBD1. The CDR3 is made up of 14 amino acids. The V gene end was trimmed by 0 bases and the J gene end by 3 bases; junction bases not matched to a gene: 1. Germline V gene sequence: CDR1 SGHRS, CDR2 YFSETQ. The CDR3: CASSLGQGGYEQYF. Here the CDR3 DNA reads TGCGCCAGCAGCTTGGGACAGGGGGGCTACGAGCAGTACTTC.

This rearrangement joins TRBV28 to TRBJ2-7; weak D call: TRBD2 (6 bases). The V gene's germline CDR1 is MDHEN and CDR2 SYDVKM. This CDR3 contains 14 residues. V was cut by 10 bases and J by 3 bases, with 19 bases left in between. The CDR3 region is CATVRGREVYEQYF. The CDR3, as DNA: TGTGCCACCGTGAGGGGCAGGGAGGTCTACGAGCAGTACTTC.

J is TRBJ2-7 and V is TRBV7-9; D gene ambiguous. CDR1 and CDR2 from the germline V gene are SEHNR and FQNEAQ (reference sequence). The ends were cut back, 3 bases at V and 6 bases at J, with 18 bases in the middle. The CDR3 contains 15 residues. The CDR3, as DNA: TGTGCCAGCAGCTTGCAAGGGCAGGTCGTCGGCGAGCAGTACTTC. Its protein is CASSLQGQVVGEQYF.

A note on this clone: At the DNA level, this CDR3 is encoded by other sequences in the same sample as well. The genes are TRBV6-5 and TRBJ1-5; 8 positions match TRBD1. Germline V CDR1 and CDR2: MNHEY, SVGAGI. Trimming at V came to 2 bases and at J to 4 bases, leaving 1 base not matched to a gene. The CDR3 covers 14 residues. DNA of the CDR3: TGTGCCAGCAGTTACGGACAGGGAAATCAGCCCCAGCATTTT. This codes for CASSYGQGNQPQHF.

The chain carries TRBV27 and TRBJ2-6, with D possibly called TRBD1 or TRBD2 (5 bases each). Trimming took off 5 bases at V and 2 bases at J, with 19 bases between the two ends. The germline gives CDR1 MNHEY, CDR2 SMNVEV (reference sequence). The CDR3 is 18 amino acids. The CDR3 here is CASSPNGATAPGANVLTF. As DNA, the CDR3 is TGTGCCAGCAGTCCTAACGGGGCAACTGCGCCTGGGGCCAACGTCCTGACTTTC.

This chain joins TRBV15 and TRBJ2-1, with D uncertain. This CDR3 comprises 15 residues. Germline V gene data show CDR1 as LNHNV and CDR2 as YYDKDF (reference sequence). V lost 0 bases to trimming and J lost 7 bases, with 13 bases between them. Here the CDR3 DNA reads TGTGCCACCAGCAGAGATCTAGAAGGGTTTAATGAGCAGTTCTTC. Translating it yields CATSRDLEGFNEQFF.

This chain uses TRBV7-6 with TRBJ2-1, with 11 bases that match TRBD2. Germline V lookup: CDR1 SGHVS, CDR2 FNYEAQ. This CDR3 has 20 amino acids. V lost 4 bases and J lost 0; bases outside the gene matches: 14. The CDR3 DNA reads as TGTGCCAGCAGCTCTACCCCGACTAGCGGGAAAACACTCTCCTACAATGAGCAGTTCTTC. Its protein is CASSSTPTSGKTLSYNEQFF.

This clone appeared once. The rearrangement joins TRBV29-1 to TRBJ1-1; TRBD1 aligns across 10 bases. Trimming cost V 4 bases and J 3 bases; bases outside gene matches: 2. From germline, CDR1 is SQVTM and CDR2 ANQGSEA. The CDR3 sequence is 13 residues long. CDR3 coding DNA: TGCAGCGTTGCGGGACAGGGGCACACTGAAGCTTTCTTT. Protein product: CSVAGQGHTEAFF.